This record concerns one T cell receptor (beta chain) sequence. These data are taken from a study of blood T cell repertoires in COVID-19. The overall study: Samples representing acute and convalescent COVID-19 were sourced from the United States, Italy and Spain. T cells, B-cell-depleted T cells, or PBMCs supplied cDNA or gDNA.

This CDR3 spans 17 amino acids. V dropped 4 bases and J dropped 4 bases, with 19 bases sitting between them. Germline lookup yields CDR1 MNHNS and CDR2 SASEGT. In the study's own analysis: Reference gene primer amplification yielded estimated nucleated cell counts. Using immunoSEQ multiplex PCR, the repertoire was profiled, and TCRdb retains in-frame clones only, with some absent. D and trimming were read from the DNA, whereas the V and J calls and clone size are those reported in that table. The sample yields approximately 69,000 clones, 79% seen once. The TCR sequence derives from a man aged 55-75 years with acute or convalescent COVID-19. Sequenced input: peripheral blood. V and J are TRBV6-1 and TRBJ1-4; tentative D call: TRBD1 (6 bases). In DNA, the CDR3 is TGTGCCAGCAGTGGGGCGGGGGGGGCCCCCAATAATGAAAAACTGTTTTTT. Amino acids: CASSGAGGAPNNEKLFF.